This T cell receptor (beta chain) was documented in a study of OX40 agonist ivuxolimab in advanced cancers. Study-wide background: Partial responses were seen in three patients, one with hepatocellular carcinoma and two with cutaneous melanoma.

CDR3 length: 13 amino acids. Germline loops: CDR1 SEHNR, CDR2 FQNEAQ (reference sequence). Trimming stripped 5 bases from V and 9 bases from J, with 16 bases between. With respect to this clone: The antigen remains undetermined.

Broader study findings: Some nonresponders likewise displayed low normalized T-cell clonal expansion.

Only in-frame clones appear in the TCRdb table, and some are missing; sequencing was by immunoSEQ multiplex PCR. The data contain 59,000 or so clones, approximately 80% of them singletons. The starting material was CD4+ or CD8+ T cells sorted from blood, obtained in a trial of the OX40 agonist ivuxolimab. This receptor was identified in an adult with an advanced solid tumor such as melanoma, head and neck, liver or kidney cancer. The chain recombines TRBV7-9 with TRBJ1-2; possibly TRBD1 for D (5 bases). The CDR3 sequence is CASSPGTAESYTF. The CDR3 DNA sequence: TGTGCCAGCAGCCCAGGGACGGCGGAAAGCTACACCTTC.